This T cell receptor beta chain derives from a study of blood T cell repertoires in COVID-19. Assignment of participants to cohorts was predicated upon participant-reported clinical history. Resolution of symptoms, clearance, or two negative PCRs was present in recovered Cohort 3 donors. As processed by the authors: Cell counts per sample came from amplifying reference gene primers. Clones were sequenced by immunoSEQ multiplex PCR, and TCRdb holds only the in-frame ones, with some missing. V and J calls and clone size are as listed in that table; D and trimming were resolved from the DNA. The sample lists 360,000 or so clones; around nine tenths were seen once. This TCR was sampled from a woman in her 30s who had recovered from COVID-19. Source material: PBMCs or T cells enriched from blood (not recorded which).

In nucleotides, the CDR3 is TGTGCCAGCAGACCTCTAGCGGGAGGGCCCTACGAGCAGTACTTC. This gives the protein CASRPLAGGPYEQYF. The rearrangement links TRBV28 to TRBJ2-7, with TRBD2 matching over 12 bases. There are 15 residues in the CDR3. Germline CDR1 and CDR2: MDHEN and SYDVKM. Losses at the gene ends were 6 bases for V and 2 bases for J; bases not matched to a gene: 5.